The TCR beta chain under discussion was sequenced for a study of blood T cells in healthy people across ages. On the study more broadly: Using template switching, researchers captured about one barcoded beta molecule for each two T cells.

Combining a sample-barcoded 5' primer with a J-beta primer mix, a second PCR ran for about 6 to 12 cycles. Via MiXCR, TCRdb re-called the 5' RACE reads, giving one row per CDR3 protein. The table shows some 800,000 distinct CDR3 sequences, with approximately 48% occurring only once. Study results and caveats: There was no known CMV status for donors, so expanded clonotype changes were possibly confounded.

This clonotype has only a few counts. Its antigen is currently unknown. The study recruited healthy Caucasian donors from Russia who were aged about 6 to 95. Researchers report isolating at least 6 million PBMCs per sample. The clonotype was recovered from a man aged 55 to 70 in good health. The material sequenced was blood.

The CDR3 region has the DNA TGTGCCAGCAGAGTGGCCGAGACCCAGTACTTC. This translates into CASRVAETQYF. J is TRBJ2-5 and V is TRBV12-3 or TRBV12-4, with D unresolved. The V end was cut by 6 bases, the J end by 5 bases, with 7 bases between. The CDR3 is 11 amino acids.